The 8 T cell receptor beta chains given below trace back to one sample, sequenced in a study of blood T cell repertoires in COVID-19. Assay: immunoSEQ multiplex PCR; the TCRdb copy retains only in-frame clones and omits some. The sample has around 250,000 clones; about 88% are singletons. The sample taken for sequencing was PBMCs or T cells enriched from blood (not recorded which). These receptors all stem from a woman aged 45 to 65 who had recovered from COVID-19.

The rearrangement links TRBV29-1 to TRBJ1-5; the D gene is possibly TRBD1 (5 bases). The CDR3 has 17 amino acids. Per germline, CDR1 SQVTM and CDR2 ANQGSEA. Trimming pared 0 bases from V and 4 bases from J, leaving 19 bases between. The CDR3 reads CSVEDGGGTWGNQPQHF. CDR3 coding DNA: TGCAGCGTTGAAGATGGTGGGGGGACCTGGGGTAATCAGCCCCAGCATTTT.

This chain uses TRBV28 with TRBJ2-5; a possible D gene is TRBD1 (5 bases). V was trimmed by 6 bases and J by 0 bases, leaving 11 bases between them. CDR1 is MDHEN, CDR2 SYDVKM, per germline. CDR3 length: 14 amino acids. CDR3 DNA sequence: TGTGCCAGCAGGCTACAGGCGTACCAAGAGACCCAGTACTTC. Translating gives CASRLQAYQETQYF. The variable domain in full, completed from reference TRBV28 and TRBJ2-5, reads DVKVTQSSRYLVKRTGEKVFLECVQDMDHENMFWYRQDPGLGLRLIYFSYDVKMKEKGDIPEGYSVSREKKERFSLILESASTNQTSMYLCASRLQAYQETQYFGPGTRLLVL.

This clone was seen just once. The chain combines TRBV6-5 with TRBJ2-1, with 9 bases matching TRBD2. Germline trimming cut 9 bases from V and 4 bases from J; bases unmatched to any gene: 10. Germline V gene sequence: CDR1 MNHEY, CDR2 SVGAGI. This CDR3 has 15 residues. The CDR3 nucleotides are TGTGCCAGTCTGCCCCAGACTAGCGGATACAATGAGCAGTTCTTC. This translates into CASLPQTSGYNEQFF.

V and J are TRBV6-1 and TRBJ2-7; TRBD2 aligns across 13 bases. The junction had 12 bases not matched to a gene; V was cut back by 3 bases and J by 4 bases. Germline CDR1 MNHNS, CDR2 SASEGT. This CDR3 has 18 residues. CDR3 DNA: TGTGCCAGCAGTGAGAGGACTAGCGGGAGAGTTTTTGGGTACGAGCAGTACTTC. This translates into CASSERTSGRVFGYEQYF.

This chain connects TRBV27 to TRBJ2-6, with 7 bases lining up with TRBD1. V shed 2 bases, J shed 2 bases, and the junction held 9 bases outside the gene matches. Germline CDR1 reads MNHEY; CDR2 reads SMNVEV (reference sequence). CDR3 length: 18 amino acids. The CDR3 DNA reads TGTGCCAGCAGTTTACGGACAGGTGGCGTCCCTGGGGCCAACGTCCTGACTTTC. Amino acid sequence: CASSLRTGGVPGANVLTF.

The chain combines TRBV6-5 with TRBJ2-1; 9 nucleotides align to TRBD1. V lost 0 bases to trimming and J lost 12 bases; unmatched junction nucleotides: 3. The CDR3 consists of 13 residues. Germline V gives CDR1 MNHEY, CDR2 SVGAGI. The CDR3 loop is CASSYSDRGGQFF. CDR3 nucleotide sequence: TGTGCCAGCAGTTACTCGGACAGGGGTGGGCAGTTCTTC.

This sequence joins TRBV5-1 and TRBJ2-1; 9 bases fit TRBD2. The junction had 4 bases not matched to a gene; V was cut back by 3 bases and J by 3 bases. Germline CDR1 and CDR2: SGHRS and YFSETQ. The CDR3 runs 15 residues. CDR3 amino acids: CASSSGTSSYNEQFF. The CDR3 coding sequence is TGCGCCAGCAGCTCCGGGACTAGCAGCTACAATGAGCAGTTCTTC. Together with reference TRBV5-1 and TRBJ2-1, the CDR3 gives the full variable domain: KAGVTQTPRYLIKTRGQQVTLSCSPISGHRSVSWYQQTPGQGLQFLFEYFSETQRNKGNFPGRFSGRQFSNSRSEMNVSTLELGDSALYLCASSSGTSSYNEQFFGPGTRLTVL.

The gene calls are TRBV2 and TRBJ1-1; 8 nucleotides align to TRBD1. In germline, CDR1 is SNHLY, CDR2 FYNNEI. This CDR3 has 14 amino acids. J gave up 5 bases and V 6 bases, and 8 bases lay outside the gene matches. CDR3 in amino acids: CASSLTGEETEAFF. In DNA, the CDR3 is TGTGCCAGCAGCCTGACAGGGGAGGAAACTGAAGCTTTCTTT.